The TCR beta chain described here comes from a study of metastatic and nonmetastatic thyroid tumors. TCRdb ran MiXCR on the PCR reads. The sample has roughly 48,000 clones, more than 20% seen once. Losses at the gene ends were 0 bases for V and 3 bases for J; bases not matched to a gene: 7. In germline, CDR1 is SGDLS, CDR2 YYNGEE. This CDR3 is 17 amino acids long. Before thyroid surgery, none of the patients had received any treatment. The chain carries TRBV9 and TRBJ2-1; TRBD2 matches at 9 bases. This TCR was sampled from a male donor with papillary thyroid cancer or a benign thyroid nodule (not recorded which). Some clones in this sample may be carry-over from other donors' samples. The source material was blood. The CDR3 DNA reads as TGTGCCAGCAGCGTAGTCTCGGGGCGGGAGGGCTACAATGAGCAGTTCTTC. Protein sequence: CASSVVSGREGYNEQFF.